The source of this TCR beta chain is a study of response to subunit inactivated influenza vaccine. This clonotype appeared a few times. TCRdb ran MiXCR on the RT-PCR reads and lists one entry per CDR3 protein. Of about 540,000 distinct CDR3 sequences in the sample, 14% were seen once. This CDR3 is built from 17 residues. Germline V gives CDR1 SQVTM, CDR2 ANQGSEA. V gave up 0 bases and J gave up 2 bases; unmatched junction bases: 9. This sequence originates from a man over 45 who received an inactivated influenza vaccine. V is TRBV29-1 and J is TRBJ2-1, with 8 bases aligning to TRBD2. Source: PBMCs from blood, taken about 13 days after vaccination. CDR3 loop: CSVEDPGSGRAYNEQFF. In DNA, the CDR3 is TGCAGCGTTGAAGATCCAGGGTCCGGGAGGGCCTACAATGAGCAGTTCTTC.